The 21 T cell receptor beta chains below come from one sample, sequenced in a study of T cell changes during pregnancy in multiple sclerosis. Generated by immunoSEQ multiplex PCR, the TCRdb table keeps only in-frame clones and is missing some. There are about 100,000 clones in the sample; roughly 90% occur only once, and roughly 2% lies in the top ten. The specimen was peripheral blood, collected after pregnancy. All receptors come from a female donor with multiple sclerosis, enrolled in a pregnancy study.

The gene calls are TRBV9 and TRBJ1-1; TRBD1 aligns across 9 bases. The CDR3 is made up of 19 amino acids. Germline CDR1 is SGDLS and CDR2 is YYNGEE. V was clipped by 0 bases and J by 0 bases; unmatched bases: 12. The CDR3 loop reads CASSVGKLGTGTMNTEAFF. CDR3 nucleotides: TGTGCCAGCAGCGTAGGGAAGTTGGGGACAGGGACCATGAACACTGAAGCTTTCTTT.

The chain combines TRBV7-3 with TRBJ2-1; the D is unclear. V lost 3 bases and J lost 0, with 18 bases in between. CDR1 SGHTA and CDR2 FQGTGA come from the germline V gene. The CDR3 is 18 residues long. CDR3 sequence reads: CASSFNPDGGDSYNEQFF. CDR3 bases: TGTGCCAGCAGCTTCAACCCTGACGGCGGCGACTCCTACAATGAGCAGTTCTTC.

The chain uses TRBV11-3 and TRBJ2-2, with 7 nucleotides matching TRBD1. Germline V gene sequence: CDR1 SGHNT, CDR2 YENEEA. CDR3 length: 15 amino acids. J was trimmed by 5 bases and V by 5 bases; bases with no gene match: 8. CDR3 sequence reads: CASSVTGAGTGELFF. Here the CDR3 DNA reads TGTGCCAGCAGCGTAACAGGGGCGGGTACCGGGGAGCTGTTTTTT.

Only one count was recorded for this clone. The rearrangement uses TRBV6-5 and TRBJ2-1; 8 bases match TRBD2. The length of the CDR3 is 16 residues. The germline V gene encodes CDR1 MNHEY and CDR2 SVGAGI. V lost 0 bases to trimming and J lost 4 bases; unmatched junction nucleotides: 5. In nucleotides, the CDR3 is TGTGCCAGCAGTTACTCGAGCGGGAGCCCGTACAATGAGCAGTTCTTC. Translating it yields CASSYSSGSPYNEQFF.

Written as DNA, the CDR3 is TGTGCCAGCAGCTTAGCGCTCGGAGAGGTCCGTGGCTACACCTTC. This encodes CASSLALGEVRGYTF. V and J are TRBV7-9 and TRBJ1-2; no definite D call. CDR1 SEHNR and CDR2 FQNEAQ come from the germline V gene (reference sequence). Trimming stripped 0 bases from V and 7 bases from J, with 15 bases between. The CDR3 loop spans 15 amino acids.

V usage is TRBV18 and J usage is TRBJ2-3; D is undetermined. CDR1 and CDR2 from the germline V gene are KGHSH and LQKENI. The CDR3 sequence is 16 residues long. Deletions cut 0 bases from V and 1 base from J, with 11 bases between. CDR3 protein: CASSPPHQSRTDTQYF. The CDR3, as DNA: TGTGCCAGCTCACCACCCCACCAGTCGCGCACAGATACGCAGTATTTT.

This clone was observed once. This sequence joins TRBV4-1 and TRBJ1-5; possibly TRBD1 for D (5 bases). The germline V gene has CDR1 MGHRA and CDR2 YSYEKL. Trimming took off 0 bases at V and 4 bases at J, with 13 bases between the two ends. The CDR3 has 16 amino acids. In nucleotides, the CDR3 is TGCGCCAGCAGCCAAGACCCGGGGGGGAATAATCAGCCCCAGCATTTT. As protein: CASSQDPGGNNQPQHF.

V gene TRBV19 combines with J gene TRBJ2-7; 7 bases are a match to TRBD1. J was trimmed by 4 bases and V by 2 bases; bases with no gene match: 5. The V gene's germline CDR1 is LNHDA and CDR2 SQIVND (reference sequence). CDR3 length: 14 amino acids. CDR3 sequence (DNA): TGTGCCAGTAGTATAAGCAAGGGGGCATACGAGCAGTACTTC. It yields the protein CASSISKGAYEQYF.

The chain has TRBV9 and TRBJ1-2; 12 bases line up with TRBD1. V lost 0 bases, J lost 8 bases, and 2 bases stayed unmatched. The germline gives CDR1 SGDLS, CDR2 YYNGEE. This CDR3 contains 14 residues. The CDR3 loop is CASSVGDRGQGYTF. The CDR3 DNA sequence: TGTGCCAGCAGCGTAGGGGACAGGGGGCAGGGCTACACCTTC.

This clone has just one count. The V gene is TRBV20-1, the J gene TRBJ2-1; D call uncertain. The CDR3 contains 10 residues. Per the germline V gene, CDR1 is DFQATT and CDR2 is SNEGSKA (reference sequence). V gave up 3 bases and J gave up 12 bases, with 9 bases separating them. The CDR3 sequence: CSARHGGQFF. The CDR3, as DNA: TGCAGTGCTAGGCACGGCGGGCAGTTCTTC.

V is TRBV19 and J is TRBJ1-6; 10 nucleotides line up with TRBD1. Germline V gene lookup returns CDR1 LNHDA and CDR2 SQIVND (reference sequence). The CDR3 sequence is 17 residues long. The J segment lost 10 bases and the V segment lost 4 bases, leaving 13 bases of the junction unmatched. Here the CDR3 reads CASSKRSGQGHGSPLHF. CDR3 coding DNA: TGTGCCAGTAGTAAGCGGTCGGGACAGGGGCACGGCTCACCCCTCCACTTT. Combining the CDR3 with reference TRBV19 and TRBJ1-6 gives the whole variable domain DGGITQSPKYLFRKEGQNVTLSCEQNLNHDAMYWYRQDPGQGLRLIYYSQIVNDFQKGDIAEGYSVSREKKESFPLTVTSAQKNPTAFYLCASSKRSGQGHGSPLHFGNGTRLTVT.

This clone was detected once. V and J are TRBV15 and TRBJ2-7, with a possible D match to TRBD2 (7 bases). Germline V gives CDR1 LNHNV, CDR2 YYDKDF (reference sequence). V shed 6 bases and J shed 9 bases, with 18 bases lying between them. This CDR3 is 13 amino acids long. The CDR3 spells CATSPGGRGLQYF. The CDR3 DNA is TGTGCCACCAGTCCGGGAGGCAGGGGTTTGCAGTACTTC.

The V gene is TRBV18, the J gene TRBJ1-5; no clear D. With 6 bases removed from V and 6 bases from J, the gap between germline ends came to 12 bases. The CDR3 is 13 residues long. The germline gives CDR1 KGHSH, CDR2 LQKENI. Here the CDR3 DNA reads TGTGCCAGCTCCCCGTCAAGTAGTCAGCCCCAGCATTTT. The encoded protein is CASSPSSSQPQHF.

The rearrangement links TRBV27 to TRBJ1-5; 7 nucleotides line up with TRBD1. Germline CDR1 reads MNHEY; CDR2 reads SMNVEV (reference sequence). Trimming removed 5 bases from V and 7 bases from J; junction bases left unmatched: 17. CDR3 size: 17 residues. CDR3 in DNA: TGTGCCAGCAGTATTACCACACCTCAGGGGGACAAGCAGCCCCAGCATTTT. Protein: CASSITTPQGDKQPQHF.

This rearrangement joins TRBV27 to TRBJ2-7, with 10 positions matching TRBD2. The CDR3 is made up of 15 amino acids. The V gene's germline CDR1 is MNHEY and CDR2 SMNVEV (reference sequence). Germline trimming cut 3 bases from V and 3 bases from J; bases unmatched to any gene: 5. The CDR3 loop reads CASSFGLAGVYEQYF. As DNA, the CDR3 is TGTGCCAGCAGTTTCGGGCTAGCGGGGGTCTACGAGCAGTACTTC.

The rearrangement uses TRBV10-3 and TRBJ1-1; TRBD1 aligns across 7 bases. V lost 6 bases to trimming and J lost 3 bases; unmatched junction nucleotides: 7. The CDR3 runs 14 residues. Germline CDR1 reads ENHRY; CDR2 reads SYGVKD. The CDR3 spells CAISETGVDTEAFF. DNA for the CDR3: TGTGCCATCAGCGAAACAGGGGTCGACACTGAAGCTTTCTTT.

As DNA, the CDR3 is TGTGCCAGCCGTAGCGGGATCTACAATGAGCAGTTCTTC. It codes for CASRSGIYNEQFF. The V gene is TRBV7-3, the J gene TRBJ2-1, with TRBD2 identical over 8 bases. Germline lookup yields CDR1 SGHTA and CDR2 FQGTGA. There are 13 residues in the CDR3. The V segment lost 8 bases and the J segment 3 bases; nucleotides outside the gene matches: 3.

CDR3 residues: CASTGLAGNNEQFF. In nucleotides, the CDR3 is TGTGCCAGCACGGGACTAGCGGGAAACAATGAGCAGTTCTTC. The gene calls are TRBV2 and TRBJ2-1, with 13 bases fitting TRBD2. This CDR3 has 14 amino acids. Per the germline V gene, CDR1 is SNHLY and CDR2 is FYNNEI. Unmatched junction bases numbered 2, after V lost 7 bases and J lost 5 bases. The full variable domain, its missing parts supplied by reference TRBV2 and TRBJ2-1, is EPEVTQTPSHQVTQMGQEVILRCVPISNHLYFYWYRQILGQKVEFLVSFYNNEISEKSEIFDDQFSVERPDGSNFTLKIRSTKLEDSAMYFCASTGLAGNNEQFFGPGTRLTVL.

The rearrangement uses TRBV6-5 and TRBJ2-5; D might be TRBD1 (5 bases). Germline lookup yields CDR1 MNHEY and CDR2 SVGAGI. The CDR3 contains 13 residues. The ends were cut back, 4 bases at V and 7 bases at J, with 13 bases in the middle. The CDR3 sequence is CASSSQPQGTQYF. CDR3 coding DNA: TGTGCCAGCAGTTCCCAACCTCAGGGGACCCAGTACTTC.

This chain connects TRBV5-1 to TRBJ2-3; 8 bases agree with TRBD1. Germline V gives CDR1 SGHRS, CDR2 YFSETQ. V lost 0 bases and J lost 1; bases outside the gene matches: 4. CDR3 length: 16 amino acids. The CDR3 loop is CASSLAQGGGTDTQYF. Here the CDR3 DNA reads TGCGCCAGCAGCTTGGCACAGGGGGGTGGCACAGATACGCAGTATTTT.

V is TRBV10-3 and J is TRBJ1-4; 9 positions match TRBD1. Germline-derived CDR1 and CDR2 are ENHRY and SYGVKD. The CDR3 length is 15 residues. V dropped 3 bases and J dropped 3; count of bases not matched to a gene: 2. CDR3 loop: CAISEQGAANEKLFF. CDR3 nucleotide sequence: TGTGCCATCAGTGAACAGGGGGCAGCTAATGAAAAACTGTTTTTT.